This TCR beta chain was found in a study of T cell responses to AZD1222 COVID-19 vaccine. Findings and limits, study-wide: The reported proportion of spike-specific TCRs targeting unmutated variant regions was nearly half. When two AZD1222 doses had been given, Spike-specific TCR breadth and depth rose. At 160-218 and 743-854, vaccine-associated CD4 TCRs were dominant, and they spanned spike. Sampling that yielded the repertoires occurred only after the peak T cell response.

This CDR3 is built from 13 residues. CDR1 and CDR2 from the germline V gene are SQVTM and ANQGSEA. Deletions cut 5 bases from V and 0 bases from J, with 11 bases between. The assay was immunoSEQ multiplex PCR, and TCRdb's table has in-frame clones only and misses some. Of under 200,000 clones in the sample, approximately 94% were seen once. A word on this clone: What it recognizes is unknown.

This sample comprised peripheral blood, obtained on day 0 of AZD1222 vaccination. This rearrangement joins TRBV29-1 to TRBJ2-7; D ambiguous. This clonotype was sampled from an adult in good health. The CDR3 nucleotides are TGCAGCGTTACCGACGGAAACTCCTACGAGCAGTACTTC. Encoded protein: CSVTDGNSYEQYF.